These 10 T cell receptor beta chains were sequenced from one sample in a study of shared clonotypes between healthy human individuals. Libraries were prepared by immunoSEQ multiplex PCR; TCRdb keeps only in-frame clonotypes and omits some of them. The sample consists of over 750,000 clones, approximately 96% of them appearing once. Naive CD8 populations comprised CD45RO-negative cells positively selected for CCR7, excluding terminally differentiated effector memory CD45RA+ cells. Sequencing was carried out using naive CD8+ T cells sorted from blood. The receptors shown here come from a man aged 25 to 40 in good health.

The chain employs TRBV4-3 and TRBJ2-7; 9 nucleotides match TRBD1. This CDR3 is 13 amino acids long. V trimming: 8 bases; J trimming: 3 bases; junction bases outside the gene matches: 5. Germline CDR1 LGHNA, CDR2 YSLEER. The CDR3 region is CASGQGIDYEQYF. The CDR3 DNA reads TGCGCCAGCGGACAGGGGATCGACTACGAGCAGTACTTC.

The genes are TRBV9 and TRBJ2-7; the match to TRBD1 covers 7 bases. CDR1 and CDR2 from the germline V gene are SGDLS and YYNGEE. With V trimmed by 0 bases and J by 5 bases, 8 bases remained unmatched. The CDR3 runs to 15 residues. The CDR3 reads CASSVGGQRTHEQYF. The CDR3, as DNA: TGTGCCAGCAGCGTAGGGGGACAGAGGACCCACGAGCAGTACTTC.

The gene calls are TRBV2 and TRBJ2-3, with D perhaps matching TRBD2 (6 bases). Germline V gene lookup returns CDR1 SNHLY and CDR2 FYNNEI. The CDR3 is 16 residues long. The ends were cut back, 4 bases at V and 0 bases at J, with 14 bases in the middle. The CDR3: CASSAPSGSSTDTQYF. The DNA of the CDR3 is TGTGCCAGCAGTGCACCCAGCGGGTCTAGCACAGATACGCAGTATTTT. The full variable domain, rest sourced from reference TRBV2 and TRBJ2-3, is EPEVTQTPSHQVTQMGQEVILRCVPISNHLYFYWYRQILGQKVEFLVSFYNNEISEKSEIFDDQFSVERPDGSNFTLKIRSTKLEDSAMYFCASSAPSGSSTDTQYFGPGTRLTVL.

The V gene is TRBV14, the J gene TRBJ2-1; D ambiguous. This CDR3 has 13 residues. Trimming took 4 bases from V and 5 from J, leaving 9 bases between them. Germline CDR1 and CDR2: SGHDN and FVKESK. The CDR3 nucleotides read TGTGCCAGCAGCCCAAACTGGAACAATGAGCAGTTCTTC. Translated: CASSPNWNNEQFF. Full variable domain (remainder filled in from reference TRBV14 and TRBJ2-1): EAGVTQFPSHSVIEKGQTVTLRCDPISGHDNLYWYRRVMGKEIKFLLHFVKESKQDESGMPNNRFLAERTGGTYSTLKVQPAELEDSGVYFCASSPNWNNEQFFGPGTRLTVL.

The chain's CDR3 is CASSRLLGTDTEAFF. The CDR3 bases are TGTGCCAGCAGCCGACTATTAGGGACGGACACTGAAGCTTTCTTT. The chain uses TRBV7-9 and TRBJ1-1, with a possible D match to TRBD1 (5 bases). Per the germline V gene, CDR1 is SEHNR and CDR2 is FQNEAQ (reference sequence). Trimming pared 5 bases from V and 3 bases from J, leaving 16 bases between. The CDR3 is 15 residues long.

V and J are TRBV28 and TRBJ2-7, with D perhaps matching TRBD2 (6 bases). Germline V lookup: CDR1 MDHEN, CDR2 SYDVKM. Trimming left V 3 bases short and J 0 bases short, with 18 bases between. This CDR3 is 17 amino acids long. The CDR3 loop is CASSFPLRSGSSYEQYF. CDR3 nucleotides: TGTGCCAGCAGTTTCCCCCTCCGTAGCGGAAGCTCCTACGAGCAGTACTTC.

A note on this clone: The sample carries other DNA sequences with the same CDR3. V gene TRBV10-3 combines with J gene TRBJ2-1, with D perhaps TRBD2 (5 bases). The CDR3 runs to 14 residues. Germline V lookup: CDR1 ENHRY, CDR2 SYGVKD. The V end was cut by 2 bases, the J end by 1 base, with 6 bases between. The CDR3, as DNA: TGTGCCATCAGTGAGGAGGGATCCTACAATGAGCAGTTCTTC. It yields the protein CAISEEGSYNEQFF.

About this clone: Other nucleotide sequences in the sample specify the same CDR3. The chain employs TRBV5-1 and TRBJ1-1; 8 positions match TRBD1. With 4 bases clipped from V and 1 base from J, the junction kept 3 bases outside the gene matches. CDR1 and CDR2 (germline): SGHRS, YFSETQ. The CDR3 consists of 14 residues. The CDR3, as DNA: TGCGCCAGCAGCCTCGACAGGGGGAACACTGAAGCTTTCTTT. It codes for CASSLDRGNTEAFF.

The chain couples TRBV19 to TRBJ2-1; D assignment may be TRBD1 or TRBD2 (6 bases each). The V gene's germline CDR1 is LNHDA and CDR2 SQIVND (reference sequence). CDR3 length: 16 residues. V dropped 4 bases and J dropped 4 bases, with 17 bases sitting between them. The CDR3 loop reads CASSTGGTRAYNEQFF. CDR3 bases: TGTGCCAGTAGTACCGGCGGGACAAGGGCGTACAATGAGCAGTTCTTC.

This chain links TRBV30 with TRBJ2-1; 11 bases align to TRBD2. The CDR3 is made up of 14 amino acids. The germline V gene encodes CDR1 GTSNPN and CDR2 SVGIG (reference sequence). Germline trimming cut 2 bases from V and 7 bases from J; bases unmatched to any gene: 4. The CDR3 region is CAWSRLAGGNEQFF. Here the CDR3 DNA reads TGTGCCTGGAGTAGGCTAGCGGGAGGAAATGAGCAGTTCTTC.